This paragraph covers one T cell receptor beta chain sequence. Its specificity is not known. This record belongs to a study of T cell repertoires in cytomegalovirus infection. Points from the study as a whole: The ex vivo response was dominated by HLA-C-restricted CMV-specific TCR beta clonotypes. Individuals carrying CMV plus the relevant HLA were identified by cumulative frequency of public TCR beta families.

Trimming removed 0 bases at V and 6 bases at J, with 11 bases between. This CDR3 is 15 amino acids long. Germline V gives CDR1 MNHEY, CDR2 SMNVEV (reference sequence). Each CDR3 protein is one row after TCRdb ran MiXCR on the reads. The sample lists approximately 180,000 distinct CDR3 sequences; about 15% were seen once. The TCR originated in a human donor in good health (CMV status not recorded). Some clones in this sample may be carry-over from other donors' samples. The rearrangement joins TRBV27 to TRBJ2-2; D is uncertain. Sequenced sample: CD8+ T cells from PBMCs. CDR3 region: CASSLSTVLAGELFF. DNA of the CDR3: TGTGCCAGCAGTTTATCCACAGTGTTGGCCGGGGAGCTGTTTTTT.